These 27 T cell receptor beta chains were sequenced from one sample in a study of T cell clones after liver transplantation. The method was immunoSEQ multiplex PCR; TCRdb's version includes in-frame clones alone and lacks a portion of them. The table includes around 97,000 clones, about 81% detected once. The sequencing here drew on CD4+ T cells from blood, taken around 48 months after liver transplant. Every receptor here comes from a human patient who received a liver transplant. The graft donor may have contributed some T cells.

CDR3 in amino acids: CASSNNQGASKNIQYF. The CDR3 DNA is TGTGCCAGCAGTAACAATCAGGGGGCTTCCAAAAACATTCAGTACTTC. The V gene is TRBV27, the J gene TRBJ2-4; TRBD1 agrees at 8 bases. The CDR3 loop spans 16 amino acids. Germline V gene data show CDR1 as MNHEY and CDR2 as SMNVEV (reference sequence). The junction had 8 bases not matched to a gene; V was cut back by 5 bases and J by 2 bases.

The gene calls are TRBV18 and TRBJ2-1, with D possibly TRBD2 on 7 matching bases. Trimming left V 3 bases short and J 9 bases short, with 12 bases between. Germline V lookup: CDR1 KGHSH, CDR2 LQKENI. The CDR3 is made up of 13 amino acids. The CDR3 is CASSPLGGAEQFF. The CDR3 coding sequence is TGTGCCAGCTCACCCCTTGGGGGGGCTGAGCAGTTCTTC.

Worth noting for this clone: Other DNA sequences in the same sample also yield this CDR3. The V gene is TRBV18, the J gene TRBJ2-1, with 12 bases fitting TRBD2. The ends lost 1 base at V and 5 bases at J; junction bases unmatched: 0. The CDR3 totals 15 residues. Germline CDR1 is KGHSH and CDR2 is LQKENI. In nucleotides, the CDR3 is TGTGCCAGCTCACCACGGACTAGCGGGAACAATGAGCAGTTCTTC. Translated: CASSPRTSGNNEQFF.

This clone was observed a few times. V is TRBV5-1 and J is TRBJ2-2; perhaps TRBD1 as D (5 bases). CDR3 length equals 14 residues. Trimming took off 2 bases at V and 6 bases at J, with 11 bases between the two ends. Germline assignment: CDR1 SGHRS and CDR2 YFSETQ. The DNA for the CDR3 is TGCGCCAGCAGCTTAGGGGTCGGTTCCGGGGAGCTGTTTTTT. Protein: CASSLGVGSGELFF.

The CDR3 nucleotides read TGCGCCAGCAGCTTGGACAGGGGCAGGGACACTGAAGCTTTCTTT. Translating it yields CASSLDRGRDTEAFF. This rearrangement joins TRBV5-1 to TRBJ1-1; 7 nucleotides align to TRBD1. There are 15 residues in the CDR3. After removal of 0 bases from V and 3 bases from J, the junction contained 5 bases not matched to a gene. The germline gives CDR1 SGHRS, CDR2 YFSETQ.

This clone was detected only a few times. The chain links TRBV4-1 to TRBJ1-5; 7 positions match TRBD1. This CDR3 is built from 14 residues. Germline V gene sequence: CDR1 MGHRA, CDR2 YSYEKL. V was pared by 2 bases and J by 6 bases, with 4 bases of the junction left unmatched. The CDR3 DNA reads TGCGCCAGCAGCCAAAGGGGGCAGCGTCAGCCCCAGCATTTT. It codes for CASSQRGQRQPQHF.

This rearrangement joins TRBV7-8 to TRBJ2-2; maybe TRBD1 (5 bases). Germline lookup yields CDR1 SGHVS and CDR2 FQNEAQ. The CDR3 contains 15 residues. The germline V and J ends were trimmed by 1 base and 5 bases, with 11 bases remaining between them. The CDR3 coding sequence is TGTGCCAGCAGCTTAGTCAGGGTGGAGACCGGGGAGCTGTTTTTT. It is translated as CASSLVRVETGELFF.

The chain recombines TRBV19 with TRBJ2-7; TRBD2 might be the D (6 bases). CDR1 and CDR2 (germline): LNHDA, SQIVND (reference sequence). Trimming shortened V by 10 bases and J by 0 bases, and 31 bases separated the two germline ends. The CDR3 extends over 19 amino acids. Written as DNA, the CDR3 is TGTGCCATAAGTAGCCCTGTTTTAATCGCGGGGAACATCTCCTACGAGCAGTACTTC. It yields the protein CAISSPVLIAGNISYEQYF.

About this clone itself: Different DNA sequences within this sample yield the same CDR3. The V call is TRBV7-2, the J call TRBJ2-1; D possibly corresponds to TRBD2 (6 bases). The V gene lost 1 base and the J gene lost 1 base, with 8 bases spanning the gap. The CDR3 is 15 residues long. From germline, CDR1 is SGHTA and CDR2 FQGNSA. CDR3 amino acids: CASSLGRGSYNEQFF. CDR3 in DNA: TGTGCCAGCAGCTTAGGACGGGGGTCCTACAATGAGCAGTTCTTC.

The genes are TRBV6-1 and TRBJ2-7; D is perhaps TRBD2 (6 bases). Germline V lookup: CDR1 MNHNS, CDR2 SASEGT. Trimming stripped 6 bases from V and 0 bases from J, with 9 bases between. The CDR3 sequence is 13 residues long. CDR3 protein: CASSRTISYEQYF. The CDR3 DNA reads TGTGCCAGCAGCAGGACTATCTCCTACGAGCAGTACTTC.

The chain is built from TRBV27 and TRBJ1-5; perhaps TRBD1 as D (5 bases). Germline lookup yields CDR1 MNHEY and CDR2 SMNVEV (reference sequence). V was clipped by 2 bases and J by 5 bases, with 7 bases between them. This CDR3 spans 13 amino acids. The CDR3 spells CASSLRGYQPQHF. In DNA, the CDR3 is TGTGCCAGCAGTTTAAGGGGTTATCAGCCCCAGCATTTT.

This clone came up a few times. V gene TRBV13 combines with J gene TRBJ2-7; D is perhaps TRBD1 (6 bases). V lost 7 bases and J lost 0, with 13 bases in between. CDR1 is PRHDT, CDR2 FYEKMQ, per germline (reference sequence). This CDR3 has 14 residues. CDR3 sequence reads: CASKTGMNSYEQYF. CDR3 nucleotides: TGTGCCAGCAAGACAGGAATGAACTCCTACGAGCAGTACTTC. The whole variable domain, filled in from reference TRBV13 and TRBJ2-7, reads AAGVIQSPRHLIKEKRETATLKCYPIPRHDTVYWYQQGPGQDPQFLISFYEKMQSDKGSIPDRFSAQQFSDYHSELNMSSLELGDSALYFCASKTGMNSYEQYFGPGTRLTVT.

The chain couples TRBV5-1 to TRBJ1-1, with D perhaps matching TRBD1 (6 bases). V was clipped by 0 bases and J by 8 bases, with 17 bases between them. The germline V gene encodes CDR1 SGHRS and CDR2 YFSETQ. The CDR3 loop spans 15 amino acids. The CDR3 DNA reads TGCGCCAGCAGCTTGGAAGCTGGGGGCACATTCGAAGCTTTCTTT. Its protein product is CASSLEAGGTFEAFF.

V gene TRBV19 combines with J gene TRBJ1-2; no firm D call. Trimming removed 5 bases from V and 0 bases from J, with 22 bases in between. There are 18 residues in the CDR3. Germline V CDR1 and CDR2: LNHDA, SQIVND (reference sequence). The CDR3 nucleotides read TGTGCCAGTAGTCCCGACCGAGGACGGTCAGACGCTAACTATGGCTACACCTTC. Amino acid sequence: CASSPDRGRSDANYGYTF.

This clone appeared a single time. J is TRBJ2-1 and V is TRBV6-5; no reliable D call. The V gene's germline CDR1 is MNHEY and CDR2 SVGAGI. V was cut by 0 bases and J by 6 bases, with 9 bases left in between. The CDR3 is made up of 14 amino acids. In DNA form, the CDR3 reads TGTGCCAGCAGTTACTCTCCGTTGGGCAATGAGCAGTTCTTC. This encodes CASSYSPLGNEQFF.

This sequence joins TRBV2 and TRBJ2-5; D is uncertain. This CDR3 region has 11 residues. Germline V gene data show CDR1 as SNHLY and CDR2 as FYNNEI. Trimming left V 1 base short and J 7 bases short, with 4 bases between. The CDR3 nucleotides read TGTGCCAGCAGTGAAGGGGGGACCCAGTACTTC. Translated: CASSEGGTQYF.

The rearrangement links TRBV5-8 to TRBJ1-4; D uncertain. CDR3 size: 12 residues. Between the trimmed V and J ends, which lost 4 bases and 8 bases, there was a span of 9 bases. Germline lookup yields CDR1 SGHTS and CDR2 YDEGEE. The CDR3 sequence is CASSGPKEKLFF. In nucleotides, the CDR3 is TGTGCCAGCAGCGGCCCGAAGGAAAAACTGTTTTTT.

The chain is built from TRBV10-3 and TRBJ2-3, with a tentative D call TRBD2 (6 bases). Germline assignment: CDR1 ENHRY and CDR2 SYGVKD. With 3 bases removed from V and 0 bases from J, the gap between germline ends came to 13 bases. The CDR3 spans 16 residues. In nucleotides, the CDR3 is TGTGCCATCAGTGATGTCAGGAGGGCTAGCACAGATACGCAGTATTTT. Translated, it gives CAISDVRRASTDTQYF.

The J gene is TRBJ1-1, the V gene TRBV28; TRBD1 is a possible D gene (5 bases). This CDR3 is built from 17 residues. Trimming took off 0 bases at V and 0 bases at J, with 14 bases between the two ends. Germline V gives CDR1 MDHEN, CDR2 SYDVKM. This chain's CDR3 is CASSLWSRGVVNTEAFF. The CDR3 DNA is TGTGCCAGCAGTTTATGGTCACGGGGGGTAGTGAACACTGAAGCTTTCTTT.

The chain recombines TRBV4-2 with TRBJ2-1; 12 bases fit TRBD2. The V gene's germline CDR1 is LGHNA and CDR2 YNFKEQ. CDR3 length: 16 residues. V lost 3 bases to trimming and J lost 3 bases; unmatched junction nucleotides: 3. CDR3 region: CASSQWTSGNYNEQFF. CDR3 DNA: TGTGCCAGCAGCCAGTGGACTAGCGGGAACTACAATGAGCAGTTCTTC.

The J gene is TRBJ1-1, the V gene TRBV12-5; the D is unclear. The CDR3 contains 16 residues. V shed 0 bases and J shed 3 bases, with 14 bases lying between them. Germline CDR1 reads LGHNT; CDR2 reads FRNRAP. CDR3 region: CASGLVKPDIYTEAFF. The DNA of the CDR3 is TGTGCTAGTGGTTTGGTAAAGCCGGATATATACACTGAAGCTTTCTTT.

CDR3 coding DNA: TGTGCCAGCAGCGACGGTGCAACTAATGAAAAACTGTTTTTT. It codes for CASSDGATNEKLFF. This chain connects TRBV9 to TRBJ1-4; D gene ambiguous. The CDR3 is 14 amino acids. Trimming removed 3 bases from V and 0 bases from J, with 6 bases in between. Germline CDR1 SGDLS, CDR2 YYNGEE. The full variable domain, its missing parts supplied by reference TRBV9 and TRBJ1-4, is DSGVTQTPKHLITATGQRVTLRCSPRSGDLSVYWYQQSLDQGLQFLIQYYNGEERAKGNILERFSAQQFPDLHSELNLSSLELGDSALYFCASSDGATNEKLFFGSGTQLSVL.

The chain has TRBV5-5 and TRBJ2-7; no firm D call. Looked up from germline, CDR1 is SGHKS and CDR2 is YYEKEE (reference sequence). The CDR3 has 15 amino acids. Trimming took 0 bases from V and 0 from J, leaving 10 bases between them. As DNA, the CDR3 is TGTGCCAGCAGCTTGGCCTCAGACAACTCCTACGAGCAGTACTTC. Its protein is CASSLASDNSYEQYF.

The chain uses TRBV6-1 and TRBJ2-4; 15 nucleotides line up with TRBD2. There are 17 residues in the CDR3. V dropped 3 bases and J dropped 4; count of bases not matched to a gene: 4. Looked up from germline, CDR1 is MNHNS and CDR2 is SASEGT. The CDR3 DNA sequence: TGTGCCAGCAGTGAGATCGGACTAGCGGGGGGGAAAAACATTCAGTACTTC. Translated: CASSEIGLAGGKNIQYF.

This chain connects TRBV19 to TRBJ2-7; D may be TRBD2 (5 bases). Germline V gene lookup returns CDR1 LNHDA and CDR2 SQIVND (reference sequence). Trimming took off 1 base at V and 4 bases at J, with 11 bases between the two ends. The CDR3 runs 14 residues. The CDR3 spells CASSIVLAAYEQYF. CDR3 in DNA: TGTGCCAGTAGTATAGTTCTAGCCGCATACGAGCAGTACTTC.

This clone was observed a single time. The chain has TRBV6-5 and TRBJ2-6; no firm D call. V was trimmed by 0 bases and J by 2 bases, leaving 5 bases between them. This CDR3 has 15 amino acids. Germline CDR1 and CDR2: MNHEY and SVGAGI. CDR3 region: CASSYSGPGANVLTF. CDR3 nucleotide sequence: TGTGCCAGCAGTTACTCGGGTCCTGGGGCCAACGTCCTGACTTTC.

The rearrangement joins TRBV15 to TRBJ1-2, with 10 bases fitting TRBD1. Germline V lookup: CDR1 LNHNV, CDR2 YYDKDF (reference sequence). The trim removed 3 bases at V and 8 bases at J, leaving 6 bases unmatched. There are 14 residues in the CDR3. DNA for the CDR3: TGTGCCACCAGCAGGGACAGGGGGATAGGCGGCTACACCTTC. It is translated as CATSRDRGIGGYTF.